This TCR beta chain was sequenced for a study of response to subunit inactivated influenza vaccine. This CDR3 comprises 13 residues. V shed 5 bases and J shed 8 bases, with 15 bases lying between them. Germline CDR1 SGHVS, CDR2 FQNEAQ. MiXCR, applied by TCRdb to the RT-PCR reads, yields one record per CDR3 protein. The sample records some 500,000 distinct CDR3 sequences, 25% being singletons. Specimen: CD4+ T cells sorted from PBMCs, collected 4 to 6 days after vaccination. This TCR was sampled from a man aged 45-60 years who received an inactivated influenza vaccine. The J gene is TRBJ1-2, the V gene TRBV7-8; D gene uncertain. The CDR3 coding sequence is TGTGCCAGCAGCCCGAGAGTGGGTCAGGGCTACACCTTC. It translates to CASSPRVGQGYTF.